These T cell receptor beta chains were read from a single sample in a study of blood T cells in healthy people across ages. MiXCR, run by TCRdb on the 5' RACE reads, gives a single entry per CDR3 protein. This table has roughly 800,000 distinct CDR3 sequences, around a quarter appearing once. The sample was also reused in another study, on T cells of mothers and their children.

The sample consisted of blood. All receptors come from a boy aged 5 to 17 in good health. Each CDR3 is given with its conserved first and last residue. Size is omitted from some rows. Given values are once, few, many or a class for expanded clones.

size | J | V | CDR3
NA | TRBJ1-2 | TRBV29-1 | CSVRDRDPLGYTF
NA | TRBJ1-3 | TRBV5-1 | CASSLAQTGGNTIYF
NA | TRBJ1-2 | TRBV25-1 | CASSDQIGANYGCTF
NA | TRBJ2-1 | TRBV7-2 | CASSLEGARILF
few | TRBJ1-1 | TRBV28 | CASSLGIAFF
NA | TRBJ2-1 | TRBV7-2 | CASSLGGTNNEQFF
few | TRBJ2-3 | TRBV7-2 | CASSLRGQGWTDTQYF
NA | TRBJ2-7 | TRBV6-2/TRBV6-3 | CASSYLRTDEQYF
NA | TRBJ2-7 | TRBV6-5 | CASSYEREYEQYF
few | TRBJ2-5 | TRBV18 | CASSPGVARYQETQYF
few | TRBJ2-7 | TRBV2 | CASSKIAGAPYEQYF
NA | TRBJ2-7 | TRBV27 | CASSPSSGISYEQYF
NA | TRBJ2-3 | TRBV5-1 | CASSEWTRGTDTQYF
NA | TRBJ1-4 | TRBV5-1 | CASTYDSLNEKLFF
NA | TRBJ2-1 | TRBV4-2 | CASSLGAGGDNEQFF
NA | TRBJ2-5 | TRBV11-2 | CASSQHGTGKETQYF
NA | TRBJ2-1 | TRBV11-2 | CASSYEEGNEQFF